This note documents a single T cell receptor beta chain sequence. Its antigen is still unknown. Assay: immunoSEQ multiplex PCR; the TCRdb copy retains only in-frame clones and omits some. The repertoire holds roughly 2.4 million clones, with about 94% as singletons. Germline V CDR1 and CDR2: MDHEN, SYDVKM. The CDR3 consists of 14 residues. V lost 5 bases, J lost 8 bases, and 18 bases lay in between. This specimen comes from a study of shared clonotypes between healthy human individuals. Study results and limitations: Clonotypes shared by all four sorted-subset donors had higher generation probabilities than non-shared clonotypes.

This TCR was sampled from a man younger than 35 in good health. The source material was naive CD4+ T cells sorted from blood. Regarding subset: CD45RA+ positively selected. The chain links TRBV28 to TRBJ1-2; a weak D match, TRBD1 (5 bases). CDR3 coding DNA: TGTGCCAGCAGTGGGGGTCTCCGCTTAGGCGGCTACACCTTC. Translating gives CASSGGLRLGGYTF.